These 11 T cell receptor beta chains came from one sample sequenced in a study of shared clonotypes between healthy human individuals. Cells designated naive CD8 were CD45RO-negative and were positively selected for CCR7, with terminally differentiated effector memory CD45RA+ cells excluded. Assay: immunoSEQ multiplex PCR; the TCRdb copy retains only in-frame clones and omits some. The sample includes about 820,000 clones, roughly 92% seen only once; the top ten take 20% to 30%. What was sequenced was naive CD8+ T cells sorted from blood. The origin of the receptors is a man aged 30-40 years in good health.

This clone was seen ten or more times. In nucleotides, the CDR3 is TGTGCCACAAGGCGGGTTAACTATGGCTACACCTTC. Protein: CATRRVNYGYTF. The V gene is TRBV6-5, the J gene TRBJ1-2, with unresolved D. Germline V gene lookup returns CDR1 MNHEY and CDR2 SVGAGI. The CDR3 is made up of 12 amino acids. V gave up 10 bases and J gave up 1 base, with 10 bases separating them.

In nucleotides, the CDR3 is TGTGCCAGCAGTTACGGGATGAGGACAGGGAAAAATGAGCAGTTCTTC. Residues: CASSYGMRTGKNEQFF. V and J are TRBV6-5 and TRBJ2-1; 8 positions match TRBD1. V was pared by 2 bases and J by 7 bases, with 10 bases of the junction left unmatched. CDR1 is MNHEY and CDR2 is SVGAGI in the germline V gene. The CDR3 extends over 16 amino acids.

The V call is TRBV19, the J call TRBJ1-5; no definite D call. This CDR3 comprises 16 residues. Trimming took 1 base from V and 0 from J, leaving 10 bases between them. Germline V gene data show CDR1 as LNHDA and CDR2 as SQIVND (reference sequence). As DNA, the CDR3 is TGTGCCAGTAGTATAGGAGGCGGGTATAGCAATCAGCCCCAGCATTTT. It encodes CASSIGGGYSNQPQHF.

This chain uses TRBV7-2 with TRBJ2-2, with no clear D. CDR3 length: 13 amino acids. CDR1 SGHTA and CDR2 FQGNSA come from the germline V gene. V lost 3 bases and J lost 0, with 2 bases in between. CDR3 sequence (DNA): TGTGCCAGCAGCTTTCCGAACACCGGGGAGCTGTTTTTT. This encodes CASSFPNTGELFF.

This clone was seen a handful of times. V and J are TRBV6-1 and TRBJ2-7; 7 nucleotides line up with TRBD2. Germline V gene sequence: CDR1 MNHNS, CDR2 SASEGT. The CDR3 sequence is 15 residues long. After removal of 1 base from V and 3 bases from J, the junction contained 6 bases not matched to a gene. DNA for the CDR3: TGTGCCAGCAGTGAAGGGATTAGCGGGTTCTACGAGCAGTACTTC. Its protein product is CASSEGISGFYEQYF.

A remark on this clone: Within the sample, other DNA sequences also encode this same CDR3. The genes are TRBV6-6 and TRBJ2-7; TRBD2 agrees at 9 bases. J gave up 4 bases and V 0 bases, and 1 base lay outside the gene matches. Germline V lookup: CDR1 MNHNY, CDR2 SVGAGI (reference sequence). The CDR3 is made up of 14 amino acids. CDR3 sequence: CASSYSLAGYEQYF. CDR3 nucleotide sequence: TGTGCCAGCAGTTACTCTCTAGCGGGATACGAGCAGTACTTC.

V gene TRBV6-5 combines with J gene TRBJ2-1, with D possibly being TRBD1 (6 bases). V dropped 8 bases and J dropped 5 bases, with 7 bases sitting between them. Germline-derived CDR1 and CDR2 are MNHEY and SVGAGI. This CDR3 region has 11 residues. CDR3 residues: CASGQHNEQFF. In DNA form, the CDR3 reads TGTGCCAGCGGACAGCACAATGAGCAGTTCTTC.

This clone has only one observation. The rearrangement links TRBV9 to TRBJ2-5; 7 positions match TRBD2. The CDR3 length is 11 residues. Per germline, CDR1 SGDLS and CDR2 YYNGEE. V was clipped by 7 bases and J by 9 bases; unmatched bases: 6. The CDR3 here is CASGGGAAQYF. DNA for the CDR3: TGTGCCAGCGGGGGAGGGGCGGCCCAGTACTTC.

The chain is built from TRBV5-4 and TRBJ2-1; D perhaps matches TRBD2 (5 bases). CDR1 and CDR2 (germline): SGHNT, YYREEE (reference sequence). There are 12 residues in the CDR3. Trimming took 4 bases from V and 9 from J, leaving 11 bases between them. CDR3 nucleotides: TGTGCCAGCAGCCCCCCCGAGGGTGAGCAGTTCTTC. This sequence encodes CASSPPEGEQFF.

The V and J genes are TRBV15 and TRBJ1-4; 7 nucleotides line up with TRBD1. Trimming took 1 base from V and 4 from J; bases not matched to a gene: 3. The germline CDR1 and CDR2 sequences are LNHNV and YYDKDF (reference sequence). This CDR3 comprises 15 residues. The CDR3: CATSRARDSNEKLFF. The CDR3 DNA reads as TGTGCCACCAGCAGAGCTCGGGACAGTAATGAAAAACTGTTTTTT. Full variable domain (remainder filled in from reference TRBV15 and TRBJ1-4): DAMVIQNPRYQVTQFGKPVTLSCSQTLNHNVMYWYQQKSSQAPKLLFHYYDKDFNNEADTPDNFQSRRPNTSFCFLDIRSPGLGDTAMYLCATSRARDSNEKLFFGSGTQLSVL.

The chain uses TRBV11-3 and TRBJ2-2; possibly TRBD1 for D (6 bases). Per germline, CDR1 SGHNT and CDR2 YENEEA. Trimming removed 7 bases at V and 6 bases at J, with 9 bases between. This CDR3 spans 12 amino acids. The DNA of the CDR3 is TGTGCCAGCAAACAGGGTGCCGGGGAGCTGTTTTTT. This translates into CASKQGAGELFF. Full variable domain (remainder filled in from reference TRBV11-3 and TRBJ2-2): EAGVVQSPRYKIIEKKQPVAFWCNPISGHNTLYWYLQNLGQGPELLIRYENEEAVDDSQLPKDRFSAERLKGVDSTLKIQPAELGDSAVYLCASKQGAGELFFGEGSRLTVL.